This entry is about one T cell receptor (beta chain). This clonotype was counted ten times or more. The clone's antigen remains unknown. No base quality information exists; no much larger clone differs at one position. This record belongs to a study of T cells in Graves' hyperthyroidism and ophthalmopathy (dated by TCRdb to between 2018 and 2021). With respect to the entire study: Peripheral blood was sampled at the time of initial diagnosis, prior to any treatment. To identify TCR V-J signatures that set the groups apart, the researchers used a discovery cohort of about a hundred patients, made up of under 45 with Graves' ophthalmopathy and 57 with stable Graves' hyperthyroidism. Prospective prediction of ophthalmopathy was tested in an independent validation cohort consisting of 18 to 20 hyperthyroidism patients and about 17 patients who later progressed to ophthalmopathy. The approximately 97 discovery patients were randomly divided into training and test sets at a 7:3 ratio. In addition, the study compared T-cell repertoires in thyroid tissue and in blood from over 5 Graves' hyperthyroidism patients. Once sampling was done, hyperthyroidism patients were given methimazole at a starting dose of 30 mg daily, whereas ophthalmopathy patients were given high-dose intravenous methylprednisolone. The paper reports TCR Vbeta CDR3 sequencing of some 140 peripheral blood samples: fewer than 50 ophthalmopathy, 75 to 80 hyperthyroidism and approximately 17 progressor patients.

A patient counted as having stable Graves' hyperthyroidism if no progression to ophthalmopathy occurred over 18 months of follow-up. Hyperthyroidism patients were newly diagnosed, had a disease duration of under 2 months, and were aged 18 to 65 years. Patients with uncontrolled infections, other autoimmune diseases, pregnancy or lactation were excluded. Clinical symptoms, serum thyroxine and TRAb, thyroid ultrasound, and orbital computed tomography formed the basis for the diagnoses. PBMCs were isolated from about 10 ml of fresh peripheral blood by Ficoll-Paque density gradient centrifugation. Trizol reagent was used to extract total RNA, and RNA quality was then checked on an Agilent 2100 Bioanalyzer. Paper-wide results and their limitations: No statistical method was used to set the sample size in advance, and investigators knew the group allocation. In validation, progression to ophthalmopathy was predicted by the model with nearly 71% sensitivity and 72% to 85% specificity, a median of approximately 6.5 months before onset. A model built on a 13 V-J signature distinguished ophthalmopathy from stable hyperthyroidism, reaching about 89% sensitivity and under 84% specificity in cross-validation and 80%/75% in testing. Most expanded thyroid clonotypes (frequency above 0.001) were also found in blood, which suggests that blood repertoires may mirror thyroid immune responses.

The TCR beta CDR3 regions were amplified from RNA transcripts. For the first round of RT-PCR on the TCR CDR3, the HTBI primer set was used together with the Qiagen OneStep RT-PCR kit. Libraries were constructed in a second round of multiplex PCR, after which size selection and purification were performed. Libraries were sequenced paired-end with 100 bp reads on an Illumina HiSeq2000. The authors' analysis ran thus. Raw data were processed with SOAPnuke, discarding reads with adapters, uncalled bases, mean Phred below 15, or no exact constant-primer or identifier match. COPE v1.2.5 was used to merge the high-quality paired reads, and each unique nucleotide sequence was defined as a clonotype. MiTCR v1.1 was used to align clonotypes to the IMGT TRBV, TRBD and TRBJ reference segments. Only V-J combinations with frequency above 0.0001, covering approximately 99% of repertoires, were analysed. The TCS score was defined as the ratio of F50 (clonal expansion) to E x V (chaos), calculated using BLOSUM62-based TCRdist between CDR3 peptides within each V-J. Welch's t-statistics and random forest reduced fewer than 600 V-J features to roughly 13, which were used in a naive Bayes classifier (R e1071). TCRdb took the public reads, trimmed them with fastp at Q25, ran MiXCR for clone calling and kept in-frame beta chains. When rows share a CDR3 protein, they turn into one entry using the most common DNA and genes. The V and J calls, along with clone size, are taken from TCRdb and not from the paper's own processing. The sample table contains 650,000 to 700,000 distinct CDR3 sequences; only one count was recorded for 17% of them. Together, the top ten hold about 16% of the sample.

The source of this sequence is a man aged 50 to 60 with Graves' hyperthyroidism. The sample comprised blood.

The CDR3 has the sequence CAISKAELPYNEQFF. The DNA reads TGTGCCATCAGTAAAGCGGAATTGCCATACAATGAGCAGTTCTTC. This receptor chain uses TRBV10-3 and TRBJ2-1, and the D gene may be TRBD2, 5 bases matching. A distance of 15 bases separates the germline ends of V and J, which lose 5 bases and 4 bases respectively. According to the germline V gene, CDR1 reads ENHRY and CDR2 reads SYGVKD. Reading from cysteine to phenylalanine, the CDR3 counts 15 amino acids. Only the CDR3 portion is preserved as DNA: 45 bases, with reading frame beginning at the first base.